This T cell receptor (beta chain) was captured in a study of cytomegalovirus exposure and HLA in healthy donors. Study results and limitations: V- and J-gene trimming in TCR beta was tied to a missense DCLRE1C variant by an analysis performed later.

PCR was performed using 60 Vbeta and 13 Jbeta primers. Sequencing was performed with immunoSEQ multiplex PCR; in TCRdb, only in-frame clones are kept and a portion is missing. The profile covers tens of thousands of clones, with roughly 78% appearing a single time and approximately 4.7% taken by the ten largest. Trimming took off 3 bases at V and 0 bases at J, with 14 bases between the two ends. The CDR3 covers 16 residues. Germline-derived CDR1 and CDR2 are MGHRA and YSYEKL. This clone turned up a few times. No antigen is known for it. Specimen: PBMCs. The sequence derives from a male donor in good health and CMV-seropositive. J is TRBJ1-2 and V is TRBV4-1; a possible D gene is TRBD1 (5 bases). The CDR3 sequence is CASSHDLQAANYGYTF. Here the CDR3 DNA reads TGCGCCAGCAGCCATGATTTACAGGCGGCTAACTATGGCTACACCTTC.